Each of the 16 T cell receptor beta chains below was sequenced from the same sample in a study of beta chain features in type 1 diabetes. The study reverse transcribed the entire isolated RNA, so it sequenced expressed TCRB transcripts. Sequencing used immunoSEQ multiplex PCR; TCRdb keeps in-frame clones, though not all of them. This table has under 400,000 clones, approximately 14% appearing once. Sequencing was carried out using central memory CD4+ T cells from blood. Receptors originate from a man aged 30-40 years in good health.

Concerning this clone: One junction end disagrees with the germline gene, perhaps due to a read error. The rearrangement joins TRBV6-1 to TRBJ1-6; D call uncertain. Germline V gives CDR1 MNHNS, CDR2 SASEGT. There are 14 residues in the CDR3. CDR3 amino acids: CAISGGPQHSPLHF. The CDR3 DNA follows: TGTGCCATCAGTGGAGGTCCACAACATTCACCCCTCCACTTT.

This chain joins TRBV18 and TRBJ2-7; no definite D call. This CDR3 comprises 14 residues. The ends were cut back, 0 bases at V and 6 bases at J, with 12 bases in the middle. Germline CDR1 and CDR2: KGHSH and LQKENI. The CDR3 DNA sequence: TGTGCCAGCTCACCACCCAACAGACCTATCGAGCAGTACGTC. Translation gives CASSPPNRPIEQYV.

The genes are TRBV18 and TRBJ1-3, with D hard to call. The CDR3 spans 12 residues. Looked up from germline, CDR1 is KGHSH and CDR2 is LQKENI. Trimming pared 5 bases from V and 0 bases from J, leaving 2 bases between. CDR3 nucleotides: TGTGCCAGCTCAGGCTCTGGAAACACCATATATTTT. This sequence encodes CASSGSGNTIYF.

The chain combines TRBV7-8 with TRBJ2-3; D is perhaps TRBD1 or TRBD2 (6 bases each). The CDR3 spans 13 residues. V lost 11 bases and J lost 2, with 14 bases in between. The germline CDR1 and CDR2 sequences are SGHVS and FQNEAQ. In DNA, the CDR3 is TGTGCCGGAGGGGGAATCAACACAGATACGCAGTATTTT. This encodes CAGGGINTDTQYF.

This rearrangement joins TRBV5-1 to TRBJ1-2; 10 bases line up with TRBD1. With V trimmed by 3 bases and J by 8 bases, 4 bases remained unmatched. The CDR3 loop spans 13 amino acids. The V gene's germline CDR1 is SGHRS and CDR2 YFSETQ. The chain's CDR3 is CASSSGTGEGYTF. The CDR3, as DNA: TGCGCCAGCAGCTCCGGGACAGGGGAGGGCTACACCTTC.

This clone was counted a few times. The junction and the germline gene differ at one end; a read error may be behind it. This chain connects TRBV4-3 to TRBJ1-3; 7 nucleotides match TRBD1. Germline V CDR1 and CDR2: LGHNA, YSLEER. This CDR3 has 13 residues. The CDR3 DNA reads as TGCGCCAGCAGCCAAGTTTGGGGACAGCCGATACATTTT. Translated: CASSQVWGQPIHF.

The chain carries TRBV4-3 and TRBJ1-6; D is unresolved. This CDR3 has 15 residues. V gave up 1 base and J gave up 0 bases, with 4 bases separating them. Germline CDR1 and CDR2: LGHNA and YSLEER. CDR3 sequence: CASSQGTSYNSPLHF. CDR3 sequence (DNA): TGCGCCAGCAGCCAAGGGACCTCCTATAATTCACCCCTCCACTTT.

The chain joins TRBV6-1 to TRBJ1-1; no clear D gene. Trimming stripped 3 bases from V and 11 bases from J, with 7 bases between. The CDR3 extends over 10 amino acids. The V gene's germline CDR1 is MNHNS and CDR2 SASEGT. The CDR3 reads CASSEYRAFF. The CDR3 DNA follows: TGTGCCAGCAGTGAGTATCGGGCTTTCTTT.

The rearrangement joins TRBV7-2 to TRBJ2-7; D might be TRBD2 (5 bases). With 6 bases removed from V and 5 bases from J, the gap between germline ends came to 17 bases. Germline V gene sequence: CDR1 SGHTA, CDR2 FQGNSA. The CDR3 has 14 residues. The CDR3 coding sequence is TGTGCCAGCAGTCCCGTCTGGGGAGACAACGAGCAGTACTTC. This sequence encodes CASSPVWGDNEQYF.

A few counts support this clone. The chain joins TRBV6-5 to TRBJ1-5; 7 bases align to TRBD1. Germline-derived CDR1 and CDR2 are MNHEY and SVGAGI. V trimming: 6 bases; J trimming: 4 bases; junction bases outside the gene matches: 6. There are 14 residues in the CDR3. The CDR3, as DNA: TGTGCCAGCAGCCTGGGACAGAGAAATCAGCCCCAGCATTTT. Amino acids: CASSLGQRNQPQHF.

The chain combines TRBV2 with TRBJ2-1; D gene uncertain. The V gene lost 6 bases and the J gene lost 8 bases, with 11 bases spanning the gap. The CDR3 loop spans 12 amino acids. CDR1 is SNHLY and CDR2 is FYNNEI in the germline V gene. CDR3 DNA sequence: TGTGCCAGCAGCTTAGTTAGTCATGAGCAGTTCTTC. This gives the protein CASSLVSHEQFF.

V usage is TRBV6-6 and J usage is TRBJ1-5, with unresolved D. CDR3 size: 14 residues. V lost 6 bases to trimming and J lost 5 bases, with 14 bases between them. Germline values: CDR1 MNHNY, CDR2 SVGAGI (reference sequence). CDR3 DNA: TGTGCCAGCAGGTCGGACTCCGAATATCAGCCCCAGCATTTT. Protein product: CASRSDSEYQPQHF.

V usage is TRBV11-2 and J usage is TRBJ1-1; D gene unclear. The germline V and J ends were trimmed by 8 bases and 5 bases, with 15 bases remaining between them. The V gene's germline CDR1 is SGHAT and CDR2 FQNNGV. The CDR3 covers 13 residues. The DNA for the CDR3 is TGTGCCAGCGGACGGGAGTCGAGGACTGAAGCTTTCTTT. Translation gives CASGRESRTEAFF. The full variable domain, rest sourced from reference TRBV11-2 and TRBJ1-1, is EAGVAQSPRYKIIEKRQSVAFWCNPISGHATLYWYQQILGQGPKLLIQFQNNGVVDDSQLPKDRFSAERLKGVDSTLKIQPAKLEDSAVYLCASGRESRTEAFFGQGTRLTVV.

The rearrangement joins TRBV11-2 to TRBJ2-1; TRBD1 matches 7 bases. J was trimmed by 7 bases and V by 5 bases; bases with no gene match: 5. The germline V gene has CDR1 SGHAT and CDR2 FQNNGV. The CDR3 is 13 amino acids. As DNA, the CDR3 is TGTGCCAGCAGCCGAACAGGGGCTAATGAGCAGTTCTTC. Protein sequence: CASSRTGANEQFF.

The chain employs TRBV7-9 and TRBJ2-1; D not certain. CDR1 and CDR2 (germline): SEHNR, FQNEAQ (reference sequence). The CDR3 extends over 15 amino acids. Deletions cut 5 bases from V and 5 bases from J, with 16 bases between. The CDR3 bases are TGTGCCAGCAGCCTATACACAGTGAATAACAATGAGCAGTTCTTC. Translation: CASSLYTVNNNEQFF.

At least ten counts were recorded for this clone. In the same sample, other DNA sequences code for this CDR3. The CDR3, as DNA: TGTGCCAGTAGTCCCAGAGGGACTAGCGGCTACAATGAGCAGTTCTTC. Its translation is CASSPRGTSGYNEQFF. V gene TRBV19 combines with J gene TRBJ2-1; 11 bases are a match to TRBD2. Germline assignment: CDR1 LNHDA and CDR2 SQIVND (reference sequence). The CDR3 sequence is 16 residues long. V trimming: 5 bases; J trimming: 3 bases; junction bases outside the gene matches: 6.